This T cell receptor beta chain originates from a study of cytomegalovirus exposure and HLA in healthy donors. General study findings and limits: TCR beta chains numbering more than 150 were designated cytomegalovirus-associated.

CDR1 is MNHEY and CDR2 is SVGAGI in the germline V gene. This CDR3 is built from 13 residues. V lost 6 bases and J 7 bases, leaving 15 bases between the germline ends. This clone was observed a few times. The antigen is unknown. Data came from immunoSEQ multiplex PCR; TCRdb stores just in-frame clones and leaves some out. Here the sample spans around 150,000 clones, about 89% being singletons. The donors were members of the validation cohort comprising approximately 110 subjects, separate from the roughly 670-subject first cohort. This receptor was taken from a man younger than 35 in good health and CMV-seronegative. The V gene is TRBV6-5, the J gene TRBJ1-2; a possible D gene is TRBD1 (6 bases). Specimen: PBMCs. This CDR3 is CASSLIRGGGYTF. CDR3 in DNA: TGTGCCAGCAGCCTTATCAGGGGTGGTGGCTACACCTTC.